A single sample is the source of the 9 T cell receptor beta chains below, sequenced in a study of blood T cell repertoires in COVID-19. Sequencing was performed with immunoSEQ multiplex PCR; in TCRdb, only in-frame clones are kept and a portion is missing. The repertoire holds about 160,000 clones, with around four fifths as singletons. Sequencing was done on a sample of peripheral blood. The receptors were gathered from an elderly woman with acute or convalescent COVID-19.

The genes are TRBV5-1 and TRBJ2-7, with D tentatively TRBD1 (6 bases). The V end was cut by 3 bases, the J end by 2 bases, with 12 bases between. Germline V gives CDR1 SGHRS, CDR2 YFSETQ. The CDR3 extends over 14 amino acids. The CDR3 spells CASSWDIGPYEQYF. The CDR3 coding sequence is TGCGCCAGCAGCTGGGACATCGGACCCTACGAGCAGTACTTC. Filled out from reference TRBV5-1 and TRBJ2-7, the complete variable domain reads KAGVTQTPRYLIKTRGQQVTLSCSPISGHRSVSWYQQTPGQGLQFLFEYFSETQRNKGNFPGRFSGRQFSNSRSEMNVSTLELGDSALYLCASSWDIGPYEQYFGPGTRLTVT.

The chain employs TRBV6-5 and TRBJ2-3, with 10 nucleotides matching TRBD2. This CDR3 has 16 amino acids. Germline V lookup: CDR1 MNHEY, CDR2 SVGAGI. V was clipped by 0 bases and J by 4 bases; unmatched bases: 4. The CDR3 DNA reads TGTGCCAGCAGTTACTCGAGCGGGAGGGCCTCAGATACGCAGTATTTT. As protein: CASSYSSGRASDTQYF.

This clone has just a few counts. The CDR3 DNA reads as TGTGCCATCAGCCTCTCCCCGCGGGAGTCCTACGAGCAGTACTTC. Translated, it gives CAISLSPRESYEQYF. The chain recombines TRBV10-3 with TRBJ2-7; 7 bases fit TRBD2. J gave up 1 base and V 6 bases, and 9 bases lay outside the gene matches. The CDR3 has 15 amino acids. CDR1 and CDR2 from the germline V gene are ENHRY and SYGVKD.

A few counts support this clone. The J gene is TRBJ1-4, the V gene TRBV19, with TRBD1 matching 9 bases. Germline CDR1 is LNHDA and CDR2 is SQIVND (reference sequence). V lost 2 bases, J lost 8 bases, and 6 bases stayed unmatched. The CDR3 runs to 15 residues. The CDR3 region is CASSIMGQGNEKLFF. As DNA, the CDR3 is TGTGCCAGTAGTATAATGGGACAGGGTAACGAAAAACTGTTTTTT.

This clone has only a few counts. The chain combines TRBV14 with TRBJ2-3; a weak D match, TRBD1 (6 bases). The germline V and J ends were trimmed by 5 bases and 0 bases, with 12 bases remaining between them. Germline CDR1 is SGHDN and CDR2 is FVKESK. The CDR3 consists of 15 residues. CDR3 DNA: TGTGCCAGCAGCTCCAGGACAGCTAGCACAGATACGCAGTATTTT. Translation gives CASSSRTASTDTQYF.

This sequence joins TRBV9 and TRBJ1-1; possibly TRBD1 for D (5 bases). This CDR3 contains 13 residues. Trimming left V 3 bases short and J 1 base short, with 7 bases between. Looked up from germline, CDR1 is SGDLS and CDR2 is YYNGEE. The CDR3 loop is CASSGTPNTEAFF. In DNA, the CDR3 is TGTGCCAGCAGCGGGACACCGAACACTGAAGCTTTCTTT.

The chain combines TRBV7-9 with TRBJ2-7, with 7 positions matching TRBD2. The germline V gene encodes CDR1 SEHNR and CDR2 FQNEAQ (reference sequence). Germline trimming cut 11 bases from V and 2 bases from J; bases unmatched to any gene: 9. This CDR3 is 13 amino acids long. CDR3 nucleotides: TGTGCCGGGGGAGGGCAGAACCCCTACGAGCAGTACTTC. Translated: CAGGGQNPYEQYF. The variable domain in full, with the rest retrieved from reference TRBV7-9 and TRBJ2-7, is DTGVSQNPRHKITKRGQNVTFRCDPISEHNRLYWYRQTLGQGPEFLTYFQNEAQLEKSRLLSDRFSAERPKGSFSTLEIQRTEQGDSAMYLCAGGGQNPYEQYFGPGTRLTVT.

This sequence joins TRBV15 and TRBJ1-5; possible D gene TRBD1, 5 bases. V was cut by 1 base and J by 4 bases, with 11 bases left in between. CDR1 is LNHNV, CDR2 YYDKDF, per germline (reference sequence). The CDR3 is made up of 15 amino acids. The CDR3 protein is CATSRASGQNQPQHF. CDR3 nucleotides: TGTGCCACCAGCAGAGCCTCTGGACAAAATCAGCCCCAGCATTTT.

The V and J genes are TRBV5-1 and TRBJ2-7; 7 bases are shared with TRBD1. J lost 5 bases, V lost 4 bases, and 12 bases had no gene match. Germline CDR1 reads SGHRS; CDR2 reads YFSETQ. The CDR3 has 15 amino acids. The CDR3 DNA reads TGCGCCAGCAGCCGAACGGACGGGACAGTCCACGAGCAGTACTTC. It translates to CASSRTDGTVHEQYF. Supplemented by reference TRBV5-1 and TRBJ2-7, the full variable domain reads KAGVTQTPRYLIKTRGQQVTLSCSPISGHRSVSWYQQTPGQGLQFLFEYFSETQRNKGNFPGRFSGRQFSNSRSEMNVSTLELGDSALYLCASSRTDGTVHEQYFGPGTRLTVT.